Listed here are 15 T cell receptor beta chains from one sample, sequenced in a study of vaccination and CD4 T cells after COVID-19. The Oncomine TCR Beta short-read assay sequenced DNA from cultured CD4+ T cells. TCRdb recomputed calls from the PCR reads with MiXCR, one row per CDR3 protein. The sample has around 13,000 distinct CDR3 sequences, about 25% seen once; the top ten hold around 7.9%. As to treatment: roughly 11-day PBMC culture with coronavirus spike peptide pools or control peptides (ViraFEST assay). For these TCRs, the target antigens are not known. Sequences were obtained from CD4+ T cells from blood, cultured in vitro. These receptors all come from a human donor who had recovered from COVID-19.

This clonotype has only a few counts. The gene calls are TRBV6-1 and TRBJ1-2; TRBD1 matches at 7 bases. This CDR3 has 15 amino acids. Looked up from germline, CDR1 is MNHNS and CDR2 is SASEGT. After removal of 6 bases from V and 3 bases from J, the junction contained 10 bases not matched to a gene. This CDR3 reads CASRRSGGRDYGYTF. CDR3 sequence (DNA): TGTGCCAGCAGAAGGTCAGGGGGGCGCGACTATGGCTACACCTTC.

This clonotype was seen a handful of times. The chain is built from TRBV15 and TRBJ2-3; possibly TRBD1 or TRBD2 for D (5 bases each). The CDR3 runs to 13 residues. Trimming took 3 bases from V and 1 from J, leaving 5 bases between them. Germline CDR1 and CDR2: LNHNV and YYDKDF (reference sequence). CDR3 nucleotides: TGTGCCACCAGCAGGGGGGGCACAGATACGCAGTATTTT. Protein: CATSRGGTDTQYF.

Only a few counts were recorded for this clonotype. The chain employs TRBV5-4 and TRBJ1-2; tentatively, D is TRBD1 (6 bases). The V gene lost 3 bases and the J gene lost 0 bases, with 21 bases spanning the gap. The CDR3 length is 18 residues. Germline CDR1 SGHNT, CDR2 YYREEE (reference sequence). For the CDR3, the DNA is TGTGCCAGCAGCTCATCCCCCCCGGGACAACAAACTAACTATGGCTACACCTTC. Translated, it gives CASSSSPPGQQTNYGYTF.

This chain links TRBV4-2 with TRBJ1-2; a possible D gene is TRBD1 (5 bases). The germline CDR1 and CDR2 sequences are LGHNA and YNFKEQ. V dropped 0 bases and J dropped 7 bases, with 18 bases sitting between them. The CDR3 is 16 amino acids. Written as DNA, the CDR3 is TGTGCCAGCAGCCAAGATCCGGGGACGGCGTACGGTGGCTACACCTTC. Its protein product is CASSQDPGTAYGGYTF.

This clonotype showed up just a few times. This sequence joins TRBV20-1 and TRBJ2-5; 9 positions match TRBD2. The germline CDR1 and CDR2 sequences are DFQATT and SNEGSKA (reference sequence). Germline trimming cut 2 bases from V and 4 bases from J; bases unmatched to any gene: 5. This CDR3 has 14 amino acids. CDR3 region: CSARPLAGVETQYF. Written as DNA, the CDR3 is TGCAGTGCTAGACCATTAGCGGGGGTAGAGACCCAGTACTTC.

This clonotype turned up a few times. This sequence joins TRBV18 and TRBJ1-1; D call uncertain. This CDR3 comprises 15 residues. V lost 2 bases and J lost 2, with 12 bases in between. Germline values: CDR1 KGHSH, CDR2 LQKENI. The CDR3 region is CASSPYGDFNTEAFF. The CDR3 coding sequence is TGTGCCAGCTCACCATATGGCGACTTCAACACTGAAGCTTTCTTT.

The chain couples TRBV11-3 to TRBJ2-1; 8 bases are shared with TRBD1. The CDR3 extends over 15 amino acids. Germline V gene lookup returns CDR1 SGHNT and CDR2 YENEEA. The trim removed 4 bases at V and 8 bases at J, leaving 10 bases unmatched. The CDR3 DNA sequence: TGTGCCAGCAGCTCGGACAGGGTGATTTACTATGAGCAGTTCTTC. Translating gives CASSSDRVIYYEQFF. Variable domain in full (rest from reference TRBV11-3 and TRBJ2-1): EAGVVQSPRYKIIEKKQPVAFWCNPISGHNTLYWYLQNLGQGPELLIRYENEEAVDDSQLPKDRFSAERLKGVDSTLKIQPAELGDSAVYLCASSSDRVIYYEQFFGPGTRLTVL.

This clonotype is labeled medium-sized (0.01 to 0.1%). The chain is built from TRBV19 and TRBJ1-6; 9 bases agree with TRBD1. J gave up 14 bases and V 3 bases, and 5 bases lay outside the gene matches. The CDR3 is made up of 13 amino acids. Germline V CDR1 and CDR2: LNHDA, SQIVND (reference sequence). The CDR3 sequence is CASSIGGQGTLHF. The CDR3 DNA is TGTGCCAGTAGTATTGGGGGACAGGGTACCCTCCACTTT.

The chain recombines TRBV5-1 with TRBJ2-5; maybe TRBD1 (6 bases). The V end lost 2 bases, the J end lost 2 bases, and 13 bases lay between the germline ends. CDR1 and CDR2 (germline): SGHRS, YFSETQ. The length of the CDR3 is 15 residues. CDR3 loop: CASSFQGIGQETQYF. CDR3 in DNA: TGCGCCAGCAGCTTTCAGGGGATCGGGCAAGAGACCCAGTACTTC.

This clonotype appeared a few times. This sequence joins TRBV12-3 or TRBV12-4 and TRBJ1-2, with D perhaps matching TRBD1 (6 bases). This CDR3 has 12 amino acids. Between the trimmed V and J ends, which lost 7 bases and 6 bases, there was a span of 12 bases. CDR3 nucleotides: TGTGCCAGCACCTGGGGGGGCGATGGCTACACCTTC. It translates to CASTWGGDGYTF.

The rearrangement uses TRBV3-1 and TRBJ2-7; D may be TRBD1 or TRBD2 (6 bases each). The CDR3 length is 14 residues. The V end was cut by 2 bases, the J end by 2 bases, with 10 bases between. The germline V gene encodes CDR1 LGHDT and CDR2 YNNKEL (reference sequence). The chain's CDR3 is CASSQWGAAYEQYF. CDR3 coding DNA: TGTGCCAGCAGCCAATGGGGGGCCGCCTACGAGCAGTACTTC.

The chain couples TRBV19 to TRBJ1-5; the D gene is possibly TRBD1 (6 bases). The CDR3 sequence is 13 residues long. Germline V gene data show CDR1 as LNHDA and CDR2 as SQIVND (reference sequence). The germline V and J ends were trimmed by 6 bases and 5 bases, with 11 bases remaining between them. The CDR3 bases are TGTGCCAGTAGGGCAGGGGCGCATCAGCCCCAGCATTTT. Its translation: CASRAGAHQPQHF.

This clonotype was counted between two and nine times. The DNA for the CDR3 is TGTGCCAGCAGCTTATCGGTATCAGGGGGCGCGAAGGGCTACACCTTC. Encoded protein: CASSLSVSGGAKGYTF. This chain links TRBV11-2 with TRBJ1-2; 8 positions match TRBD1. The CDR3 consists of 16 residues. The trim removed 2 bases at V and 8 bases at J, leaving 13 bases unmatched. Germline V CDR1 and CDR2: SGHAT, FQNNGV.

This clonotype was detected only a few times. This chain links TRBV4-1 with TRBJ2-2; a weak D match, TRBD2 (6 bases). Germline V lookup: CDR1 MGHRA, CDR2 YSYEKL. The CDR3 is 15 residues long. V lost 1 base and J lost 8, with 14 bases in between. The CDR3 coding sequence is TGCGCCAGCAGCCAAGTAGGGTCGGGGAGGGGGGAGCTGTTTTTT. It yields the protein CASSQVGSGRGELFF.

The chain carries TRBV11-2 and TRBJ1-3; D might be TRBD1 (5 bases). This CDR3 is 14 amino acids long. Per the germline V gene, CDR1 is SGHAT and CDR2 is FQNNGV. The V and J ends lost 4 bases and 3 bases respectively, with 10 bases between them. CDR3: CASSSTRDGNTIYF. The CDR3 nucleotides read TGTGCCAGCAGCTCCACCAGGGATGGAAACACCATATATTTT.